Sequencing of this TCR beta chain was carried out in a study of siplizumab effects on memory and regulatory T cells (dated by TCRdb to the late 2010s). Regarding the study in general: The study examined how the anti-CD2 antibody siplizumab affects alloreactive T-cell subsets in allogeneic mixed lymphocyte reactions built from human PBMCs.

The full study reports these points: Unstimulated naive T cells appeared more diverse than memory T cells, and naive cells seemed to contribute substantially to the alloresponse. Of the alloreactive CD4+ clones that could be mapped, the Treg-derived share averaged roughly 73% with siplizumab compared with approximately 30% in control reactions. Sequences below about 10^-5 frequency were poorly captured, so only a minor fraction of alloreactive clones could be mapped to unstimulated subsets. The cumulative frequency of alloreactive sequences traceable to unstimulated CD4+ memory T cells was significantly reduced by siplizumab. Whether proliferating Tregs from siplizumab cultures were suppressive was not functionally confirmed. Roughly 80-95% of proliferating CD4+ or CD8+ clones could not be assigned a naive or memory phenotype.

For CDR1 and CDR2, the germline V gene (reference sequence) lists LNHDA and SQIVND. Trimming at the junction amounts to 3 bases on V and 10 bases on J, and the germline ends lie 9 bases apart. Its CDR3 holds 11 amino acids, cysteine through phenylalanine. CDR3 DNA is the only sequence kept; it has 33 bases, read in frame from the first base. In regard to this clone: This receptor's antigen is unknown. The record has no base qualities; no much larger clone is one base away.

The library was produced with the immunoSEQ multiplex PCR assay. Each sample had some 96,000 TCR templates assayed by the deep sequencing platform. Genomic DNA extracted from sorted T cells was used for TCRbeta CDR3 sequencing. Turning to the authors' computational methods: The R programming language was used for the clonal analysis of the TCRbeta CDR3 data. Comparing unstimulated samples against CFSE-low samples taken after the reaction was how alloreactive CD4+ and CD8+ clones were defined. Regulatory or non-regulatory origin was assigned to alloreactive CD4+ clones by matching of sequences to sorted unstimulated Treg and non-Treg repertoires. TCRdb retrieved this table from immuneACCESS and kept in-frame rearrangements only. Not all clones are present; in checked studies, unresolved V genes account for under half, and no reason is known for the remainder. V, J and clone size are taken as reported in that table, and D and trimming were inferred from the DNA itself. The sample profile shows approximately 100,000 clones; roughly nine tenths of them were found once. The top ten hold 0.65% to 0.8% of the sample.

TCRbeta CDR3 sequencing was performed on sorted unstimulated T cells and on proliferating T cells recovered from mixed lymphocyte reactions. Fresh whole blood from ten HLA-typed healthy donors served as the source for isolating PBMCs. Unstimulated CD4+ regulatory T cells were FACS-sorted to map the origin of alloreactive clones. The sequence was collected from a human donor in good health. This chain is built from TRBV19 and TRBJ1-1; the D gene remains uncertain. The source material was Tregs sorted from blood. CDR3 sequence: CASSITGIAFF. The nucleotide sequence is TGTGCCAGTAGTATTACGGGGATAGCTTTCTTT.